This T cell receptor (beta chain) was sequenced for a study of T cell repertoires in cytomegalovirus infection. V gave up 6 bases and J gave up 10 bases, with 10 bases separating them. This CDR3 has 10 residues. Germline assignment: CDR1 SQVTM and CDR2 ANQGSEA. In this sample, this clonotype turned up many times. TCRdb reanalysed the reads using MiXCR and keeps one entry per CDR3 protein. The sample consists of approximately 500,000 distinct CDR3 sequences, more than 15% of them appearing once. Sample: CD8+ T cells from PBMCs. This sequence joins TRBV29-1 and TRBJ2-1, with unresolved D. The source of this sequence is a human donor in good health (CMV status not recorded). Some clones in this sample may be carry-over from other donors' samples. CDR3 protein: CSVAAGEQFF. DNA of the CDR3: TGCAGCGTCGCCGCCGGCGAGCAGTTCTTC.